Below, 11 T cell receptor beta chains from the same sample are listed, as sequenced in a study of blood T cell repertoires in COVID-19. The repertoire was sequenced with immunoSEQ multiplex PCR; TCRdb's copy has only in-frame clones and lacks some. The sample includes 95,000 to 110,000 clones, more than 80% of them seen just once. The sequenced sample consisted of peripheral blood. All receptors derive from a man in his 60s with acute or convalescent COVID-19.

The rearrangement joins TRBV24-1 to TRBJ2-7; perhaps TRBD2 as D (6 bases). The CDR3 has 14 residues. CDR1 is KGHDR and CDR2 is SFDVKD in the germline V gene. Trimming cost V 4 bases and J 9 bases, with 18 bases left between them. The CDR3 loop reads CATSDAGPRFGQYF. The CDR3 DNA follows: TGTGCCACCAGTGACGCGGGACCGCGATTCGGGCAGTACTTC.

This clone was counted a single time. The chain employs TRBV21-1 and TRBJ1-4; the table names TRBD1, a call not compared with the DNA. TRBV21-1 has pseudogene status. The CDR3 has 15 amino acids. CDR3 in DNA: TGTGCCAGCACCTGGGGGGGGACAGGGTATGAAAAACTGTTTTTT. This codes for CASTWGGTGYEKLFF.

The chain joins TRBV5-4 to TRBJ1-2; D unresolved. V lost 0 bases, J lost 0 bases, and 12 bases lay in between. Germline CDR1 and CDR2: SGHNT and YYREEE (reference sequence). The CDR3 has 16 residues. The CDR3 reads CASSLATGTANYGYTF. The CDR3 nucleotides read TGTGCCAGCAGCTTGGCGACGGGAACCGCTAACTATGGCTACACCTTC.

The V and J genes are TRBV7-9 and TRBJ1-2, with D tentatively TRBD1 (6 bases). V lost 5 bases and J 2 bases, leaving 9 bases between the germline ends. The CDR3 loop spans 13 amino acids. CDR1 and CDR2 from the germline V gene are SEHNR and FQNEAQ (reference sequence). The CDR3 region is CASSHGQNYGYTF. The CDR3 nucleotides read TGTGCCAGCAGCCACGGACAGAACTATGGCTACACCTTC.

The CDR3 coding sequence is TGTGCCAGCAGTGCCGGCAGACTAGCGGGAGGGACAGATACGCAGTATTTT. Its protein is CASSAGRLAGGTDTQYF. The V gene is TRBV6-1, the J gene TRBJ2-3; 14 bases match TRBD2. The CDR3 consists of 17 residues. The germline V gene has CDR1 MNHNS and CDR2 SASEGT. V lost 4 bases, J lost 3 bases, and 6 bases stayed unmatched.

Only one count was recorded for this clone. The rearrangement uses TRBV7-9 and TRBJ1-3; D not certain. Germline V gene lookup returns CDR1 SEHNR and CDR2 FQNEAQ (reference sequence). The CDR3 is 17 residues long. Trimming pared 0 bases from V and 0 bases from J, leaving 12 bases between. The CDR3 region has the DNA TGTGCCAGCAGCTTAGCGCAGCGGCTTCACTCTGGAAACACCATATATTTT. Translation gives CASSLAQRLHSGNTIYF. The full variable domain, its missing parts supplied by reference TRBV7-9 and TRBJ1-3, is DTGVSQNPRHKITKRGQNVTFRCDPISEHNRLYWYRQTLGQGPEFLTYFQNEAQLEKSRLLSDRFSAERPKGSFSTLEIQRTEQGDSAMYLCASSLAQRLHSGNTIYFGEGSWLTVV.

V is TRBV3-1 (or the pseudogene TRBV3-2) and J is TRBJ2-2; the D gene is possibly TRBD1 (5 bases). The length of the CDR3 is 14 residues. The germline V gene has CDR1 LGHDT and CDR2 YNNKEL (reference sequence). Trimming shortened V by 4 bases and J by 1 base, and 7 bases separated the two germline ends. The CDR3 protein is CASSPQVNTGELFF. CDR3 bases: TGTGCCAGCAGCCCACAGGTGAACACCGGGGAGCTGTTTTTT.

CDR3 in DNA: TGTGCCAGCAGTGAAACCGGGACTAGCGGAGAGACCCAGTACTTC. This translates into CASSETGTSGETQYF. This sequence joins TRBV2 and TRBJ2-5, with 11 bases fitting TRBD2. V shed 2 bases, J shed 4 bases, and the junction held 3 bases outside the gene matches. The CDR3 consists of 15 residues. Germline assignment: CDR1 SNHLY and CDR2 FYNNEI.

This chain connects TRBV2 to TRBJ2-3; D ambiguous. The V end lost 6 bases, the J end lost 0 bases, and 10 bases lay between the germline ends. The germline V gene encodes CDR1 SNHLY and CDR2 FYNNEI. The CDR3 spans 14 residues. The DNA for the CDR3 is TGTGCCAGCAGGCCCGCGGCTAGCACAGATACGCAGTATTTT. It specifies CASRPAASTDTQYF.

The chain is built from TRBV24-1 and TRBJ1-1; 8 bases agree with TRBD1. The J segment lost 2 bases and the V segment lost 9 bases, leaving 4 bases of the junction unmatched. The CDR3 runs to 13 residues. Germline loops: CDR1 KGHDR, CDR2 SFDVKD. The CDR3 sequence is CATAGGRNTEAFF. Written as DNA, the CDR3 is TGTGCCACCGCAGGGGGCCGAAACACTGAAGCTTTCTTT.

The chain joins TRBV27 to TRBJ2-2; 8 bases agree with TRBD1. The CDR3 totals 15 residues. Germline CDR1 reads MNHEY; CDR2 reads SMNVEV (reference sequence). V was pared by 3 bases and J by 9 bases, with 9 bases of the junction left unmatched. The CDR3 is CASSFMGQEGRELFF. In nucleotides, the CDR3 is TGTGCCAGCAGTTTTATGGGACAGGAGGGCCGGGAGCTGTTTTTT.